This T cell receptor beta chain was sequenced for a study of Ad26.COV2.S vaccination and SARS-CoV-2 variants. General study results and limits: Breadth and depth estimates from TCRs may understate total T cell responses.

Comment on this clone: The antigen is not known.

Profiling relied on immunoSEQ multiplex PCR, and the TCRdb table lists in-frame clones only, not all of them. Of hundreds of thousands of clones in the sample, about 90% were seen once. Treatment in this sample: some 20 received Ad26.COV2.S at low or high dose, single or two shots; 5 received placebo; per-sample allocation not given. Day 63 following the first vaccine or placebo injection was when the samples were taken. Germline V lookup: CDR1 MNHEY, CDR2 SVGAGI. Trimming took off 0 bases at V and 4 bases at J, with 12 bases between the two ends. This CDR3 is 15 amino acids long. The V gene is TRBV6-5, the J gene TRBJ1-1, with TRBD1 as a possible D gene (5 bases). The sequence derives from a person between 18 and 65 years old who received the Ad26.COV2.S COVID-19 vaccine or a placebo. The specimen was peripheral blood, collected in a trial of Ad26.COV2.S vaccine versus placebo. The chain's CDR3 is CASSYSIIGGTEAFF. In DNA form, the CDR3 reads TGTGCCAGCAGTTACTCGATCATCGGGGGCACTGAAGCTTTCTTT.